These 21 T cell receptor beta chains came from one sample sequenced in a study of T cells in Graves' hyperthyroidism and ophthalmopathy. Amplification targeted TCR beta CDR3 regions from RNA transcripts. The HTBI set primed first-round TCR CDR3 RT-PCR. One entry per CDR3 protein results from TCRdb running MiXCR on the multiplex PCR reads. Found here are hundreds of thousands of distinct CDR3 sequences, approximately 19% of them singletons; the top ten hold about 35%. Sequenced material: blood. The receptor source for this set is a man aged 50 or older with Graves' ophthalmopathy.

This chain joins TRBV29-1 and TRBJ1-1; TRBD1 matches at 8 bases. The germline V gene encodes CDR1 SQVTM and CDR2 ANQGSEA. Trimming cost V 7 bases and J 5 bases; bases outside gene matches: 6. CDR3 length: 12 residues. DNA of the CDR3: TGCAGCGCGACATGGACAGGGACTGAAGCTTTCTTT. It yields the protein CSATWTGTEAFF.

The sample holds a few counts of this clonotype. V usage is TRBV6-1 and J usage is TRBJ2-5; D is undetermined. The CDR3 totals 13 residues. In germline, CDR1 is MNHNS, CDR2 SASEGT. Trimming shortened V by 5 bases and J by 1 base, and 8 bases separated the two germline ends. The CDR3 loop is CASSTGFQETQYF. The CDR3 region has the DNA TGTGCCAGCAGTACGGGCTTCCAAGAGACCCAGTACTTC.

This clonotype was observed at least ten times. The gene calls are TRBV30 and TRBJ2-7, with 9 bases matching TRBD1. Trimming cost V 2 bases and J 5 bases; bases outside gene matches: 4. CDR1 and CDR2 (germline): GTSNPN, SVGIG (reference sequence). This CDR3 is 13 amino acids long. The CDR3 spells CAWSKDRGHEQYF. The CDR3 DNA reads TGTGCCTGGAGTAAGGACAGGGGCCACGAGCAGTACTTC.

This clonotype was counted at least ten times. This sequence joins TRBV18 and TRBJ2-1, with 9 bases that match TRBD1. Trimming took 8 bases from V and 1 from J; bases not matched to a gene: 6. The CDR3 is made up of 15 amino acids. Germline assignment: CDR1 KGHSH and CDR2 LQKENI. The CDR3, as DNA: TGTGCCAGCCGGACCGGGACAGGGTCCTACAATGAGCAGTTCTTC. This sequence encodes CASRTGTGSYNEQFF.

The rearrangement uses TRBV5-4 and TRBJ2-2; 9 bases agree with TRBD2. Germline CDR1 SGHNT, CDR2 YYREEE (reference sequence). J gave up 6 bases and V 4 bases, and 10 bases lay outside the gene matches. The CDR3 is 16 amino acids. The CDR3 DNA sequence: TGTGCCAGCAGCCCAGTTAGCGGGAGTATGGCCGGGGAGCTGTTTTTT. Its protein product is CASSPVSGSMAGELFF.

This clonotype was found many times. The CDR3 DNA follows: TGTGCCAGCAGTCGAATGGGACTAGCGAGCTACGAGCAGTACTTC. This translates into CASSRMGLASYEQYF. The V and J genes are TRBV3-1 and TRBJ2-7; 10 bases line up with TRBD2. Unmatched junction bases numbered 8, after V lost 6 bases and J lost 3 bases. The germline CDR1 and CDR2 sequences are LGHDT and YNNKEL (reference sequence). CDR3 length: 15 amino acids.

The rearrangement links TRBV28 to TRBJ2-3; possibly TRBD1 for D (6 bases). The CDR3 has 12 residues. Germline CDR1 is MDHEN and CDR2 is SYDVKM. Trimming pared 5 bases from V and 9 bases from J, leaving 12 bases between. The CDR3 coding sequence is TGTGCCAGCAGTAACCGGGACACAACGCAGTATTTT. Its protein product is CASSNRDTTQYF.

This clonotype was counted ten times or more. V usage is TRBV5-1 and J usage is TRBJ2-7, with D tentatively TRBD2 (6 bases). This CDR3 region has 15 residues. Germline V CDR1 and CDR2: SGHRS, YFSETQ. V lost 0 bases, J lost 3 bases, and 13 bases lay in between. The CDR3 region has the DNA TGCGCCAGCAGCTTGGGTACTAGCAAGGACTACGAGCAGTACTTC. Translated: CASSLGTSKDYEQYF.

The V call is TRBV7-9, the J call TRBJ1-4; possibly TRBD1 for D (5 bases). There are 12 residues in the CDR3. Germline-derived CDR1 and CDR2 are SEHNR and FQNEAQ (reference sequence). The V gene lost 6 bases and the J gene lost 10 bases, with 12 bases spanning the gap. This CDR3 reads CASRRDWGKLFF. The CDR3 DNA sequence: TGTGCCAGCAGACGGGACTGGGGAAAACTGTTTTTT.

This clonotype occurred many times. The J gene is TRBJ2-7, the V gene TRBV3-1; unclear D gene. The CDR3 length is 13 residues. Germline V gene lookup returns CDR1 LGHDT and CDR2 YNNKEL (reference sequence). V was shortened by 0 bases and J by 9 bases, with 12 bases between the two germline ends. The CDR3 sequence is CASSQDGGPWQYF. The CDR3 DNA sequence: TGTGCCAGCAGCCAAGACGGTGGGCCCTGGCAGTACTTC.

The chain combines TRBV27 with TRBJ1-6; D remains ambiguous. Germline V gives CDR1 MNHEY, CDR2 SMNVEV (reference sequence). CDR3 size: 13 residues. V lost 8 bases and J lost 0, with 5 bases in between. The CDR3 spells CASSNSYNSPLHF. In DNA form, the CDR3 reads TGTGCCAGCTCAAACTCCTATAATTCACCCCTCCACTTT.

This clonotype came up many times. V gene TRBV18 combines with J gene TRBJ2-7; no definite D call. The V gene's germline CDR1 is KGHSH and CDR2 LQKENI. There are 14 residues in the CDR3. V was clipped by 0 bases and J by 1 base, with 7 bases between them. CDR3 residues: CASSPPSVSYEQYF. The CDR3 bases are TGTGCCAGCTCACCACCGTCCGTTTCCTACGAGCAGTACTTC.

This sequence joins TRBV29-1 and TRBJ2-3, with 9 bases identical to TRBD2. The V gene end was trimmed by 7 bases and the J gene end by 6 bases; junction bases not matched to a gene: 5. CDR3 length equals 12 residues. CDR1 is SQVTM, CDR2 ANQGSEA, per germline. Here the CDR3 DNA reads TGCAGCGCCGGACTAGCGCTCGATACGCAGTATTTT. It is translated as CSAGLALDTQYF.

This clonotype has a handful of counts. The CDR3 here is CASRKGGSGTEAFF. The DNA for the CDR3 is TGTGCCAGCCGAAAAGGGGGCTCCGGGACTGAAGCTTTCTTT. The chain joins TRBV12-3 or TRBV12-4 to TRBJ1-1; TRBD1 matches 7 bases. The CDR3 loop spans 14 amino acids. J was trimmed by 5 bases and V by 8 bases; bases with no gene match: 11.

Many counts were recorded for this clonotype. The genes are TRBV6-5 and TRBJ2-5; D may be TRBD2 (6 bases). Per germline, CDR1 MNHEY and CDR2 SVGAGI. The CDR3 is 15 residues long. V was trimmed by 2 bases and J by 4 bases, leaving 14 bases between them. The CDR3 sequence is CASSYRAGGGETQYF. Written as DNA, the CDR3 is TGTGCCAGCAGTTACAGGGCCGGGGGAGGAGAGACCCAGTACTTC.

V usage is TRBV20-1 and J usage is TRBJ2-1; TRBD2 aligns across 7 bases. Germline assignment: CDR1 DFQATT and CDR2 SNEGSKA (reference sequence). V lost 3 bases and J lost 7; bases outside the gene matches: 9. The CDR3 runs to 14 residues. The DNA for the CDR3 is TGCAGTGCTAGTCGCAGCGGGATAGTAAATGAGCAGTTCTTC. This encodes CSASRSGIVNEQFF.

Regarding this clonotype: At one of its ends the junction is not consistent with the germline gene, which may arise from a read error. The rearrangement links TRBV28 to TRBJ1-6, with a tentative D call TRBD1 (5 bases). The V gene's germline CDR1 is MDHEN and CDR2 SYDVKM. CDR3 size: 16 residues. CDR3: CPSSSSGQGNNSPLHF. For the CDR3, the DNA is TGTCCCAGCAGTTCCAGCGGGCAGGGAAATAATTCACCCCTCCACTTT. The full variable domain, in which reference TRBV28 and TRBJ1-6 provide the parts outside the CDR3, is DVKVTQSSRYLVKRTGEKVFLECVQDMDHENMFWYRQDPGLGLRLIYFSYDVKMKEKGDIPEGYSVSREKKERFSLILESASTNQTSMYLCPSSSSGQGNNSPLHFGNGTRLTVT.

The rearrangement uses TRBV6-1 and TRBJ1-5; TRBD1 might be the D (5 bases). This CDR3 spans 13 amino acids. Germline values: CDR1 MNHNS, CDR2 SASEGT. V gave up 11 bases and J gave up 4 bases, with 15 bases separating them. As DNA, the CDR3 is TGTGCCGGATCGGGGACTGTTAATCAGCCCCAGCATTTT. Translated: CAGSGTVNQPQHF.

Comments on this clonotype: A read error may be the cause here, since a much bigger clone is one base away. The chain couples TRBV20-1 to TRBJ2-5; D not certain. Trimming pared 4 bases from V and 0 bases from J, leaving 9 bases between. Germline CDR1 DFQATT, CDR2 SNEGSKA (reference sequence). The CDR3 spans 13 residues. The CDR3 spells CSATRNNQETQYF. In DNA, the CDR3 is TGCAGTGCTACTAGAAACAACCAAGAGACCCAGTACTTC.

The CDR3 nucleotides are TGTGCCATCAAAACCAGTCTGACCTCTGGAAACACCATATATTTT. Translation: CAIKTSLTSGNTIYF. This chain uses TRBV10-3 with TRBJ1-3; D is unresolved. Trimming shortened V by 7 bases and J by 0 bases, and 13 bases separated the two germline ends. The germline V gene has CDR1 ENHRY and CDR2 SYGVKD. CDR3 length: 15 residues.

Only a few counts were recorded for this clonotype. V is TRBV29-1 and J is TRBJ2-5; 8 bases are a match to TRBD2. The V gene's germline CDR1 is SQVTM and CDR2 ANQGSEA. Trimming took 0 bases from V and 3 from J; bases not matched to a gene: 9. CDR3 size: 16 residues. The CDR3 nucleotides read TGCAGCGTTGAAGATTTTACTGGACTAGCAGAAGAGACCCAGTACTTC. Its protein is CSVEDFTGLAEETQYF. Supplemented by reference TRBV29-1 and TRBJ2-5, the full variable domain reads SAVISQKPSRDICQRGTSLTIQCQVDSQVTMMFWYRQQPGQSLTLIATANQGSEATYESGFVIDKFPISRPNLTFSTLTVSNMSPEDSSIYLCSVEDFTGLAEETQYFGPGTRLLVL.